Listed below are T cell receptor beta chains from one sample, sequenced in a study of shared clonotypes between healthy human individuals. The method was immunoSEQ multiplex PCR; TCRdb's version includes in-frame clones alone and lacks a portion of them. The table lists under 600,000 clones, around 97% of them singletons, with around 0.057% in the top ten. Sequencing was done on a sample of naive CD4+ T cells sorted from blood. The source is a woman aged 30 to 39 in good health. Each CDR3 is given with its conserved first and last residue. Fields, in order: D gene, V gene, J gene, clone size, CDR3 DNA, CDR3 protein. The D gene is left open where the match is weak. Some rows have no size entry. The others give once, few or many, or a class for an expanded clone.

>TRBD2|TRBV11-3|TRBJ2-2|NA
TGTGCCAGCAGCCCCCGAACGGGACTAGGGACCGGGGAGCTGTTTTTT
CASSPRTGLGTGELFF
>TRBD2|TRBV7-2|TRBJ2-7|NA
TGTGCCAGCAGCTCAGTCTCCGGGACTAGCGGTTACGAGCAGTACTTC
CASSSVSGTSGYEQYF
>TRBD2|TRBV6-5|TRBJ2-7|NA
TGTGCCAGCAGGAAGCGGGAGTCCGCCTACGAGCAGTACTTC
CASRKRESAYEQYF
>NA|TRBV29-1|TRBJ2-3|NA
TGCAGCGTTGCCGAGAAATTGGGTGATACGCAGTATTTT
CSVAEKLGDTQYF
>NA|TRBV11-2|TRBJ1-4|NA
TGTGCCAGCAGCTTAGAGGGACACCGTGGGGGCACCGTTGAAAAACTGTTTTTT
CASSLEGHRGGTVEKLFF
>TRBD1|TRBV6-1|TRBJ1-5|NA
TGTGCCAGCAGTCTTGACAGGGCCTGGCAGCCCCAGCATTTT
CASSLDRAWQPQHF
>NA|TRBV11-2|TRBJ2-7|NA
TGTGCCAGCAGCTTGGCCAGGCGGAGATACGAGCAGTACTTC
CASSLARRRYEQYF
>NA|TRBV19|TRBJ2-7|NA
TGTGCCAGTAGTGACGCAACTCATAGCCGGGAGCAGTACTTC
CASSDATHSREQYF
>NA|TRBV2|TRBJ1-1|NA
TGTGCCAGCAGTGGTCTGGTTGAAGCTTTCTTT
CASSGLVEAFF
>TRBD2|TRBV7-2|TRBJ2-1|NA
TGTGCCAGCAGCTTAGCGCCGGGACTAGCGGGAGAAGTTAGTGAGCAGTTCTTC
CASSLAPGLAGEVSEQFF
>TRBD1|TRBV4-1|TRBJ1-5|NA
TGCGCCAGCAGCCAGTGGACAGGGAGCGTCCCAACCGGTCAGCCCCAGCATTTT
CASSQWTGSVPTGQPQHF
>NA|TRBV19|TRBJ1-5|NA
TGTGCCAGTACAGCCAGGCCAAATCAGCCCCAGCATTTT
CASTARPNQPQHF
>NA|TRBV6-1|TRBJ1-1|NA
TGTGCCAGCAGTGAGTTTTCGGGGCCGAACACTGAAGCTTTCTTT
CASSEFSGPNTEAFF
>NA|TRBV5-1|TRBJ2-7|NA
TGCGCCAGCAGCTACAGGAACCCCAACTACGAGCAGTACTTC
CASSYRNPNYEQYF
>TRBD1|TRBV19|TRBJ2-2|NA
TGTGCCAGTAGGGGACAGGGGGAGACGAACACCGGGGAGCTGTTTTTT
CASRGQGETNTGELFF
>TRBD2|TRBV27|TRBJ2-7|NA
TGTGCCAGCAAGACTAGCGGGATAATCGAGCAGTACTTC
CASKTSGIIEQYF
>TRBD1|TRBV7-3|TRBJ2-7|NA
TGTGCCAGCAGTCTGGGACAGATGAGCTCCTACGAGCAGTACTTC
CASSLGQMSSYEQYF
>TRBD1|TRBV29-1|TRBJ1-1|NA
TGCAGCGCCGACAGGGGAGTCACTGAAGCTTTCTTT
CSADRGVTEAFF
>NA|TRBV13|TRBJ2-7|NA
TGTGCCAGCAGCTTGAACGGAGCGACCGAGCAGTACTTC
CASSLNGATEQYF
>TRBD1|TRBV19|TRBJ1-5|NA
TGTGCCAGTAGTATAGATCCCCTGACAGGGGCCGCGCACCAGCCCCAGCATTTT
CASSIDPLTGAAHQPQHF
>TRBD2|TRBV7-9|TRBJ2-7|NA
TGTGCCAGCAGCTTACTAGCGGAGAACTACGAGCAGTACTTC
CASSLLAENYEQYF
>TRBD1|TRBV7-9|TRBJ1-3|NA
TGTGCCAGCACGCCAGGGGGAGGAAACACCATATATTTT
CASTPGGGNTIYF
>NA|TRBV4-1|TRBJ2-5|once
TGCGCCAGCAGCCTAAATCCGGGGCCGGAGACCCAGTACTTC
CASSLNPGPETQYF